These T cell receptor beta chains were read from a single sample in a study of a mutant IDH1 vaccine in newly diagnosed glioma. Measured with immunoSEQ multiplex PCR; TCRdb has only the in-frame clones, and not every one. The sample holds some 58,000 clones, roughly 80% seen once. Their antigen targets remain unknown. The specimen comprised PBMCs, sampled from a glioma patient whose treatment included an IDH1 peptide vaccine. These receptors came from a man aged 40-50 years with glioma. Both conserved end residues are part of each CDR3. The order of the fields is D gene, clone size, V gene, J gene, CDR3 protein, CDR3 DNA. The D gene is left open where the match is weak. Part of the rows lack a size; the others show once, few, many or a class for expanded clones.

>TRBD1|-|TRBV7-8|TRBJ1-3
CASSFDRGGGNTIYF
TGTGCCAGCAGCTTTGACAGGGGGGGTGGAAACACCATATATTTT
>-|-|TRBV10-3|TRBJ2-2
CAISPTEEEYTGELFF
TGTGCCATCAGTCCGACGGAGGAGGAGTACACCGGGGAGCTGTTTTTT
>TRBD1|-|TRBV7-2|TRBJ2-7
CASSLEGTGVGEQYF
TGTGCCAGCAGCTTAGAGGGGACAGGGGTCGGCGAGCAGTACTTC
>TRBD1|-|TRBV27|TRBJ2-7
CASSSPGTATYEQYF
TGTGCCAGCAGTTCCCCAGGGACAGCAACCTACGAGCAGTACTTC
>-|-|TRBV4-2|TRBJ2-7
CASSPQRTYAEQYF
TGTGCCAGCAGCCCCCAGAGGACCTACGCGGAGCAGTACTTC
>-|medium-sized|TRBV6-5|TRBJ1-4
CASSMTQAGEKLFF
TGTGCCAGCAGTATGACACAAGCGGGTGAAAAACTGTTTTTT
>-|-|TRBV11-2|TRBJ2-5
CASSLKAGWGEAQYF
TGTGCCAGCAGCTTAAAGGCGGGATGGGGGGAGGCCCAGTACTTC
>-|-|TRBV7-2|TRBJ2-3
CASSLMSSDTDTQYF
TGTGCCAGCAGCTTAATGTCTAGCGACACAGATACGCAGTATTTT
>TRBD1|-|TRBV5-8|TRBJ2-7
CASSFGIGTGYYEQYF
TGTGCCAGCAGCTTTGGGATAGGGACAGGGTATTACGAGCAGTACTTC
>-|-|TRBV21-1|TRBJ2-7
CASSKVGPDRADEQYF
TGTGCCAGCAGCAAAGTCGGCCCGGACAGGGCGGACGAGCAGTACTTC
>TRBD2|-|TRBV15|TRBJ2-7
CATSRGLAGGSEQYF
TGTGCCACCAGCAGGGGACTAGCGGGAGGGAGCGAGCAGTACTTC
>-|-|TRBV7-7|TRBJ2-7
CASSLSGDYEQYF
TGTGCTAGCAGCTTAAGCGGAGATTACGAGCAGTACTTC
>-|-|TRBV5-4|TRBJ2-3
CASKSGRTDTQYF
TGTGCCAGCAAGTCGGGAAGGACAGATACGCAGTATTTT
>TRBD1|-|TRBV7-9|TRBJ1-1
CASSSKTGEDTEAFF
TGTGCCAGCAGTTCTAAGACAGGGGAGGACACTGAAGCTTTCTTT
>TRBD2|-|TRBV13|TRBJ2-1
CASSAWTSGSRNEQFF
TGTGCCAGCAGCGCCTGGACTAGCGGGAGCCGCAATGAGCAGTTCTTC
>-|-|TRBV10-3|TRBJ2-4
CAISEKGRQNIQYF
TGTGCCATCAGTGAGAAAGGACGCCAAAACATTCAGTACTTC
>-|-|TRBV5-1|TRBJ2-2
CASSLARQVNTGELFF
TGCGCCAGCAGCTTGGCACGACAGGTGAACACCGGGGAGCTGTTTTTT
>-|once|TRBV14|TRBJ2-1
CASSLQLLEEQFF
TGTGCCAGCAGCCTCCAACTGCTGGAGGAGCAGTTCTTC
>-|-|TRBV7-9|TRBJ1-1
CASSPNFGTEAFF
TGTGCCAGCAGCCCTAACTTCGGCACTGAAGCTTTCTTT
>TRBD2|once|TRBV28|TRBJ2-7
CASKRTSGIYEQYF
TGTGCCAGCAAAAGGACTAGCGGGATCTACGAGCAGTACTTC
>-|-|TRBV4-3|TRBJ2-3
CASSQNLAESTDTQYF
TGCGCCAGCAGCCAAAATCTAGCAGAATCCACAGATACGCAGTATTTT
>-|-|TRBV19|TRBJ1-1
CASSIGTQATEAFF
TGTGCCAGTAGTATAGGTACACAGGCGACTGAAGCTTTCTTT
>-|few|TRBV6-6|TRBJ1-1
CASSYEAGRNTEAFF
TGTGCCAGCAGTTACGAGGCAGGGCGGAACACTGAAGCTTTCTTT
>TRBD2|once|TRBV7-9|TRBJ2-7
CASSSTTSTSGRIYEQYF
TGTGCCAGCAGCTCTACAACCTCGACTAGCGGGAGAATATACGAGCAGTACTTC
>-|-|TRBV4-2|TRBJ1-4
CASSHKGSRATNEKLFF
TGTGCCAGCAGCCACAAGGGGTCACGCGCAACTAATGAAAAACTGTTTTTT
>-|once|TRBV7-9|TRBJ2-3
CASGDTQYF
TGTGCTTCCGGCGATACGCAGTATTTT
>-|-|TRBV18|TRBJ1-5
CASSPRQGKSNQPQHF
TGTGCCAGCTCACCACGGCAGGGGAAGAGCAATCAGCCCCAGCATTTT
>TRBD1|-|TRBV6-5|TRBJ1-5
CATTGTGGSQPQHF
TGTGCCACTACGGGGACAGGGGGAAGTCAGCCCCAGCATTTT
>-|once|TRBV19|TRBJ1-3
CASSQGSSGNTIYF
TGTGCCAGTAGCCAGGGGTCCTCTGGAAACACCATATATTTT